This entry lists 30 T cell receptor beta chains sequenced from one sample in a study of CD8 T cells in ankylosing spondylitis. Using its own MiXCR run on the 5' RACE reads, TCRdb lists one record per CDR3 protein. This table holds around 250,000 distinct CDR3 sequences, 18% found once. Sequencing was done on a sample of blood, either unsorted or a sorted T cell fraction (not recorded which). The receptors were gathered from a male donor with ankylosing spondylitis or in good health (not recorded which).

There are a few counts of this clonotype. The rearrangement uses TRBV7-9 and TRBJ2-7; D possibly matches TRBD1 or TRBD2 (7 bases each). V lost 5 bases and J 4 bases, leaving 15 bases between the germline ends. This CDR3 has 14 amino acids. Germline-derived CDR1 and CDR2 are SEHNR and FQNEAQ (reference sequence). DNA of the CDR3: TGTGCCAGCAGCCCCGGGGAGGGGGCTTACGAGCAGTACTTC. It encodes CASSPGEGAYEQYF.

V and J are TRBV5-4 and TRBJ2-3; no clear D gene. Trimming cost V 0 bases and J 4 bases, with 9 bases left between them. The V gene's germline CDR1 is SGHNT and CDR2 YYREEE (reference sequence). The CDR3 loop spans 14 amino acids. Here the CDR3 DNA reads TGTGCCAGCAGCTTGGAGACTGGCGCAGATACGCAGTATTTT. Its protein is CASSLETGADTQYF.

This clonotype was counted only a few times. The chain joins TRBV6-2 or TRBV6-3 to TRBJ2-1, with D perhaps matching TRBD1 (6 bases). CDR3 length equals 21 residues. In germline, CDR1 is MNHEY, CDR2 SVGEGT. Trimming removed 0 bases at V and 2 bases at J, with 26 bases between. As DNA, the CDR3 is TGTGCCAGCAGTTACTCTCTCCAGGACAGTTCCTTCGCGAGTGCCTACAATGAGCAGTTCTTC. Translated, it gives CASSYSLQDSSFASAYNEQFF.

The chain uses TRBV27 and TRBJ2-7; D is ambiguous. V lost 2 bases and J lost 4, with 12 bases in between. The CDR3 contains 14 residues. Germline values: CDR1 MNHEY, CDR2 SMNVEV (reference sequence). This chain's CDR3 is CASSLLGLEYEQYF. CDR3 in DNA: TGTGCCAGCAGTTTACTAGGTCTCGAGTACGAGCAGTACTTC.

The V call is TRBV11-2, the J call TRBJ1-4; a weak D match, TRBD1 (5 bases). CDR1 and CDR2 from the germline V gene are SGHAT and FQNNGV. Trimming stripped 5 bases from V and 3 bases from J, with 16 bases between. The CDR3 sequence is 16 residues long. The CDR3 DNA reads TGTGCCAGCAGCCCCGCCCAGGGAACCCCTAATGAAAAACTGTTTTTT. Its protein is CASSPAQGTPNEKLFF.

The rearrangement joins TRBV5-5 to TRBJ2-7, with D perhaps matching TRBD1 (6 bases). V was pared by 3 bases and J by 2 bases, with 15 bases between. Germline V gene lookup returns CDR1 SGHKS and CDR2 YYEKEE (reference sequence). This CDR3 contains 15 residues. CDR3 residues: CASSSHTDRPYEQYF. The CDR3 region has the DNA TGTGCCAGCAGCTCACATACGGACAGACCCTACGAGCAGTACTTC.

The CDR3 DNA reads TGTGCCAGCAGCTTCGATCTCCAGCGGGAGGGCCTCTCCTACGAGCAGTACTTC. Translation gives CASSFDLQREGLSYEQYF. This chain connects TRBV5-4 to TRBJ2-7; 10 bases fit TRBD2. This CDR3 has 18 amino acids. CDR1 and CDR2 from the germline V gene are SGHNT and YYREEE (reference sequence). Germline trimming cut 2 bases from V and 0 bases from J; bases unmatched to any gene: 11.

The chain carries TRBV10-3 and TRBJ2-2; 7 bases fit TRBD1. Germline trimming cut 9 bases from V and 3 bases from J; bases unmatched to any gene: 7. CDR3 size: 14 residues. Germline CDR1 and CDR2: ENHRY and SYGVKD. CDR3 DNA: TGTGCCATATCCGGGACAGAAGACACCGGGGAGCTGTTTTTT. This gives the protein CAISGTEDTGELFF.

This chain joins TRBV6-5 and TRBJ1-1, with a weak D call TRBD1 (6 bases). There are 14 residues in the CDR3. Germline assignment: CDR1 MNHEY and CDR2 SVGAGI. Between the trimmed V and J ends, which lost 3 bases and 8 bases, there was a span of 16 bases. CDR3 residues: CASSYSLGDREAFF. Written as DNA, the CDR3 is TGTGCCAGCAGTTATAGCCTCGGAGACAGGGAAGCTTTCTTT.

A few counts support this clonotype. The rearrangement links TRBV20-1 to TRBJ1-2; 7 bases map to TRBD1. Germline V gives CDR1 DFQATT, CDR2 SNEGSKA (reference sequence). This CDR3 has 14 residues. With V trimmed by 3 bases and J by 6 bases, 10 bases remained unmatched. CDR3 sequence: CSASWWLGGNGYTF. CDR3 DNA: TGCAGTGCTAGCTGGTGGTTAGGGGGCAATGGCTACACCTTC.

This chain links TRBV20-1 with TRBJ2-5, with TRBD1 matching over 9 bases. The length of the CDR3 is 13 residues. Germline V lookup: CDR1 DFQATT, CDR2 SNEGSKA (reference sequence). J was trimmed by 5 bases and V by 5 bases; bases with no gene match: 6. CDR3 sequence: CSAQTGGAETQYF. CDR3 nucleotides: TGCAGTGCTCAAACAGGGGGCGCGGAGACCCAGTACTTC.

This clonotype was recorded at least ten times. J is TRBJ2-1 and V is TRBV5-1; D gene unclear. V lost 0 bases to trimming and J lost 4 bases, with 5 bases between them. Germline CDR1 SGHRS, CDR2 YFSETQ. This CDR3 contains 13 residues. The CDR3 nucleotides are TGCGCCAGCAGCTTGGGTCAGTACAATGAGCAGTTCTTC. This translates into CASSLGQYNEQFF.

The sample holds a few counts of this clonotype. This sequence joins TRBV12-3 or TRBV12-4 and TRBJ1-2, with D unclear. With 7 bases removed from V and 8 bases from J, the gap between germline ends came to 20 bases. The CDR3 is 14 amino acids. This chain's CDR3 is CASTPTSAGWGYTF. The CDR3 nucleotides are TGTGCCAGCACACCAACCTCGGCCGGCTGGGGCTACACCTTC.

The CDR3 DNA reads as TGTGCCAGCAGCTTAATAGCAGCCGACAATGAGCAGTTCTTC. This codes for CASSLIAADNEQFF. This rearrangement joins TRBV7-3 to TRBJ2-1; D not resolved. The length of the CDR3 is 14 residues. Germline lookup yields CDR1 SGHTA and CDR2 FQGTGA. V was cut by 1 base and J by 5 bases, with 9 bases left in between.

This clonotype was counted ten times or more. This rearrangement joins TRBV4-1 to TRBJ2-2; 12 bases align to TRBD2. This CDR3 is built from 16 residues. The germline gives CDR1 MGHRA, CDR2 YSYEKL. Unmatched junction bases numbered 5, after V lost 4 bases and J lost 5 bases. The CDR3 DNA reads TGCGCCAGCAGCCCCCAACTAGCGGGGGGAACCGGGGAGCTGTTTTTT. Translation: CASSPQLAGGTGELFF.

The V gene is TRBV7-3, the J gene TRBJ2-1, with D maybe TRBD1 (5 bases). The CDR3 loop spans 15 amino acids. Per the germline V gene, CDR1 is SGHTA and CDR2 is FQGTGA. V gave up 2 bases and J gave up 4 bases, with 12 bases separating them. The CDR3 DNA reads as TGTGCCAGCAGCTTAGGGCAGGGTAATTACAATGAGCAGTTCTTC. This sequence encodes CASSLGQGNYNEQFF.

This clonotype has only a few counts. The V gene is TRBV20-1, the J gene TRBJ2-1; 7 bases are a match to TRBD2. CDR1 is DFQATT, CDR2 SNEGSKA, per germline (reference sequence). V was pared by 2 bases and J by 3 bases, with 10 bases of the junction left unmatched. The CDR3 consists of 16 residues. The chain's CDR3 is CSARSPSGILYNEQFF. CDR3 DNA sequence: TGCAGTGCTAGATCGCCTAGCGGAATTCTCTACAATGAGCAGTTCTTC.

The J gene is TRBJ1-1, the V gene TRBV24-1; D is unresolved. The CDR3 runs 13 residues. Trimming took off 7 bases at V and 1 base at J, with 9 bases between the two ends. Germline V gene lookup returns CDR1 KGHDR and CDR2 SFDVKD. This chain's CDR3 is CATRADKNTEAFF. The CDR3 DNA sequence: TGTGCCACCAGAGCCGACAAGAACACTGAAGCTTTCTTT.

CDR3 in DNA: TGCGCCAGCAGCCATCCTGGCGGGGAGGATGAGCAGTTCTTC. Its translation: CASSHPGGEDEQFF. The chain has TRBV4-1 and TRBJ2-1; perhaps TRBD2 as D (6 bases). The V end lost 3 bases, the J end lost 8 bases, and 14 bases lay between the germline ends. Germline V gene sequence: CDR1 MGHRA, CDR2 YSYEKL. The CDR3 covers 14 residues.

The sample holds a few counts of this clonotype. This sequence joins TRBV12-3 or TRBV12-4 and TRBJ1-6; unclear D gene. The CDR3 sequence is 12 residues long. The ends were cut back, 3 bases at V and 14 bases at J, with 11 bases in the middle. The CDR3 sequence: CASSLGGGTLHF. The DNA of the CDR3 is TGTGCCAGCAGTTTGGGAGGAGGGACCCTCCACTTT.

V gene TRBV12-5 combines with J gene TRBJ2-3, with 9 bases fitting TRBD1. CDR1 is LGHNT, CDR2 FRNRAP, per germline. CDR3 length: 16 amino acids. V gave up 9 bases and J gave up 2 bases; unmatched junction bases: 12. Here the CDR3 DNA reads TGTGCTAGCAGTACCGGGACAGGGTCTACCACAGATACGCAGTATTTT. Translating gives CASSTGTGSTTDTQYF.

The V call is TRBV7-9, the J call TRBJ2-7, with a weak D call TRBD1 (5 bases). Per germline, CDR1 SEHNR and CDR2 FQNEAQ (reference sequence). V gave up 4 bases and J gave up 3 bases, with 16 bases separating them. The CDR3 has 15 residues. The CDR3 loop is CASSSTLWGHYEQYF. The CDR3 DNA follows: TGTGCCAGCAGCTCCACCCTGTGGGGCCACTACGAGCAGTACTTC.

V is TRBV4-1 and J is TRBJ2-7; TRBD2 is a possible D gene (5 bases). The CDR3 runs to 17 residues. CDR1 MGHRA and CDR2 YSYEKL come from the germline V gene. The ends were cut back, 0 bases at V and 0 bases at J, with 15 bases in the middle. The chain's CDR3 is CASSQDQRSVSSYEQYF. The DNA for the CDR3 is TGCGCCAGCAGCCAAGATCAGCGTAGCGTAAGCTCCTACGAGCAGTACTTC.

A few counts support this clonotype. The CDR3 sequence is CASSQEVSGSMQETQYF. The DNA of the CDR3 is TGCGCCAGCAGCCAAGAGGTGTCCGGGAGCATGCAGGAGACCCAGTACTTC. J is TRBJ2-5 and V is TRBV4-3; possibly TRBD2 for D (6 bases). Germline-derived CDR1 and CDR2 are LGHNA and YSLEER. V shed 0 bases and J shed 5 bases, with 19 bases lying between them. There are 17 residues in the CDR3.

The chain links TRBV4-3 to TRBJ2-2, with D maybe TRBD1 (6 bases). Trimming pared 1 base from V and 1 base from J, leaving 10 bases between. Germline CDR1 reads LGHNA; CDR2 reads YSLEER. The CDR3 spans 16 residues. The CDR3 protein is CASSQGGQWNTGELFF. The CDR3 DNA reads as TGCGCCAGCAGCCAAGGAGGACAGTGGAACACCGGGGAGCTGTTTTTT.

V gene TRBV24-1 combines with J gene TRBJ2-3, with TRBD1 identical over 9 bases. There are 17 residues in the CDR3. Trimming cost V 3 bases and J 2 bases; bases outside gene matches: 8. Germline assignment: CDR1 KGHDR and CDR2 SFDVKD. Here the CDR3 reads CATSDTAGTGYTDTQYF. The CDR3 DNA reads as TGTGCCACCAGTGATACTGCCGGGACAGGGTACACAGATACGCAGTATTTT.

This clonotype has just a few counts. The chain links TRBV29-1 to TRBJ2-7; 9 bases map to TRBD1. The CDR3 is made up of 11 amino acids. J lost 9 bases, V lost 6 bases, and 6 bases had no gene match. CDR1 is SQVTM and CDR2 is ANQGSEA in the germline V gene. CDR3 sequence: CSVGTGFSQYF. CDR3 DNA sequence: TGCAGCGTGGGGACAGGGTTCTCGCAGTACTTC.

The V gene is TRBV7-2, the J gene TRBJ2-7; 10 positions match TRBD1. The CDR3 covers 16 residues. Germline CDR1 and CDR2: SGHTA and FQGNSA. V shed 8 bases and J 4 bases; nucleotides not matched to a gene: 14. CDR3 protein: CASAVPPGQGRYEQYF. CDR3 nucleotides: TGTGCCAGCGCAGTGCCCCCGGGACAGGGGAGATACGAGCAGTACTTC.

V is TRBV4-3 and J is TRBJ2-7; TRBD1 might be the D (6 bases). Germline V gene lookup returns CDR1 LGHNA and CDR2 YSLEER. Trimming pared 0 bases from V and 3 bases from J, leaving 12 bases between. The CDR3 spans 15 residues. The CDR3 sequence is CASSQEGGQVYEQYF. The CDR3 nucleotides read TGCGCCAGCAGCCAAGAAGGGGGTCAAGTCTACGAGCAGTACTTC.

This clonotype was seen only a few times. The chain links TRBV27 to TRBJ2-7; D not certain. The CDR3 has 13 amino acids. The V and J ends lost 3 bases and 5 bases respectively, with 11 bases between them. Germline-derived CDR1 and CDR2 are MNHEY and SMNVEV (reference sequence). CDR3 nucleotides: TGTGCCAGCAGTTTCCCCTTTCGGGACGAGCAGTACTTC. The encoded protein is CASSFPFRDEQYF.